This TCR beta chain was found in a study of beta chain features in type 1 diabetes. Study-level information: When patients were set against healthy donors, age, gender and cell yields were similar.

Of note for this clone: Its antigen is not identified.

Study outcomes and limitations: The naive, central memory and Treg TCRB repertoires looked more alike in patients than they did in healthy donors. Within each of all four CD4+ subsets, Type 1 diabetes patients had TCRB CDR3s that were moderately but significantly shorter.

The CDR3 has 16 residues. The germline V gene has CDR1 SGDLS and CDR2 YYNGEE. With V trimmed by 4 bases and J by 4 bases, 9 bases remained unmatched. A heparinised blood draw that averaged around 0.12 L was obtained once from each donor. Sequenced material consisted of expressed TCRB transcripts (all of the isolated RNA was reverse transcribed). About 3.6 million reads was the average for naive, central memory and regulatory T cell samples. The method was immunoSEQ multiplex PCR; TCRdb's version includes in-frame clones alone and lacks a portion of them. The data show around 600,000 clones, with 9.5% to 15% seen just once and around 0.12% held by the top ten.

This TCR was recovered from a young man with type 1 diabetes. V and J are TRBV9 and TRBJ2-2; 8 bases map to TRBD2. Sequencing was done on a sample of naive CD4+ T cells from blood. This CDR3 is CASSLIGRGTTGELFF. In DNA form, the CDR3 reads TGTGCCAGCAGCCTCATCGGGAGGGGGACCACCGGGGAGCTGTTTTTT.